The 27 T cell receptor beta chains below come from one sample, sequenced in a study of control samples from healthy donors and cancer patients. Profiled with immunoSEQ multiplex PCR; TCRdb holds only in-frame clones, not every one. Of some 13,000 clones listed, 60% to 85% are singletons. The source material was formalin-fixed, paraffin-embedded tissue. Every receptor here comes from a male donor with melanoma.

V usage is TRBV12-3 or TRBV12-4 and J usage is TRBJ2-1; TRBD2 aligns across 7 bases. The V and J ends lost 3 bases and 8 bases, in that order; junction bases with no gene match: 4. The CDR3 consists of 13 residues. CDR3 region: CASSLGGWDEQFF. As DNA, the CDR3 is TGTGCCAGCAGTTTGGGGGGGTGGGATGAGCAGTTCTTC.

This clone was recorded once. This chain joins TRBV27 and TRBJ2-7; the match to TRBD2 covers 8 bases. This CDR3 is 14 amino acids long. The V gene's germline CDR1 is MNHEY and CDR2 SMNVEV (reference sequence). V shed 5 bases and J 2 bases; nucleotides not matched to a gene: 5. CDR3 region: CASSQPGLAYEQYF. The CDR3 DNA reads as TGTGCCAGCAGTCAACCGGGACTAGCCTACGAGCAGTACTTC.

This clone was seen only a few times. The chain uses TRBV6-6 and TRBJ2-4; D is possibly TRBD1 or TRBD2 (5 bases each). The CDR3 totals 14 residues. Germline V gene lookup returns CDR1 MNHNY and CDR2 SVGAGI (reference sequence). Deletions cut 6 bases from V and 5 bases from J, with 14 bases between. The CDR3: CASSSRWGQNIQYF. The DNA for the CDR3 is TGTGCCAGCAGCTCCCGATGGGGACAAAACATTCAGTACTTC.

The CDR3 loop reads CASSRKPAVNTEAFF. The CDR3, as DNA: TGTGCCAGCAGCAGAAAACCGGCGGTGAACACTGAAGCTTTCTTT. This rearrangement joins TRBV21-1 to TRBJ1-1. TRBV21-1 is annotated as a pseudogene. This CDR3 spans 15 amino acids.

This clone came up a few times. This rearrangement joins TRBV4-2 to TRBJ2-2; D unresolved. Trimming shortened V by 0 bases and J by 1 base, and 12 bases separated the two germline ends. Germline lookup yields CDR1 LGHNA and CDR2 YNFKEQ. The CDR3 runs to 17 residues. The DNA for the CDR3 is TGTGCCAGCAGCCAAGATCTGACTTCCGTGAACACCGGGGAGCTGTTTTTT. Its translation is CASSQDLTSVNTGELFF.

This clone has more than one count but fewer than ten. The genes are TRBV5-4 and TRBJ1-5, with D uncertain. V gave up 0 bases and J gave up 0 bases, with 7 bases separating them. The CDR3 runs to 15 residues. Germline CDR1 SGHNT, CDR2 YYREEE (reference sequence). The CDR3 DNA follows: TGTGCCAGCAGCTTGGATTCGTCTAGCAATCAGCCCCAGCATTTT. Translation: CASSLDSSSNQPQHF. The full variable domain, completed using reference TRBV5-4 and TRBJ1-5, is ETGVTQSPTHLIKTRGQQVTLRCSSQSGHNTVSWYQQALGQGPQFIFQYYREEENGRGNFPPRFSGLQFPNYSSELNVNALELDDSALYLCASSLDSSSNQPQHFGDGTRLSIL.

The chain uses TRBV6-1 and TRBJ1-6; D not resolved. Germline CDR1 is MNHNS and CDR2 is SASEGT. Trimming pared 3 bases from V and 5 bases from J, leaving 8 bases between. The CDR3 extends over 14 amino acids. The CDR3 DNA is TGTGCCAGCAGTGACAGGCCCCATAATTCACCCCTCCACTTT. It is translated as CASSDRPHNSPLHF.

The table lists this clone with a few counts. CDR3 protein: CASSHGTGTGGAAFF. The CDR3 region has the DNA TGTGCCAGCAGTCACGGAACCGGGACAGGGGGTGCGGCTTTCTTT. The chain uses TRBV6-2 or TRBV6-3 and TRBJ1-1, with 11 nucleotides matching TRBD1. J gave up 11 bases and V 5 bases, and 13 bases lay outside the gene matches. Germline CDR1 reads MNHEY; CDR2 reads SVGEGT. This CDR3 comprises 15 residues.

J is TRBJ1-1 and V is TRBV10-3; the D gene is possibly TRBD1 (6 bases). The V and J ends lost 7 bases and 1 base respectively, with 16 bases between them. This CDR3 region has 15 residues. The germline V gene has CDR1 ENHRY and CDR2 SYGVKD. CDR3 amino acids: CAIKSRQDTNTEAFF. In DNA form, the CDR3 reads TGTGCCATCAAAAGTAGACAGGATACGAACACTGAAGCTTTCTTT.

V usage is TRBV5-4 and J usage is TRBJ2-5; D is ambiguous. V dropped 4 bases and J dropped 2 bases, with 6 bases sitting between them. The germline gives CDR1 SGHNT, CDR2 YYREEE (reference sequence). The CDR3 sequence is 12 residues long. This CDR3 is CASSLDQETQYF. DNA of the CDR3: TGTGCCAGCAGCCTCGATCAAGAGACCCAGTACTTC.

The chain joins TRBV19 to TRBJ1-1; 9 bases map to TRBD1. CDR1 is LNHDA, CDR2 SQIVND, per germline (reference sequence). J was trimmed by 6 bases and V by 5 bases; bases with no gene match: 4. The CDR3 sequence is 13 residues long. The CDR3 bases are TGTGCCAGTAGTTACAGGGGGCTTCCTGAAGCTTTCTTT. It encodes CASSYRGLPEAFF.

The J gene is TRBJ2-5, the V gene TRBV11-2; D uncertain. Per the germline V gene, CDR1 is SGHAT and CDR2 is FQNNGV. The CDR3 has 12 residues. Trimming stripped 5 bases from V and 5 bases from J, with 9 bases between. The CDR3 nucleotides are TGTGCCAGCAGCCAGGAAGGCGAGACCCAGTACTTC. It is translated as CASSQEGETQYF.

The rearrangement joins TRBV6-5 to TRBJ1-2; 9 nucleotides agree with TRBD1. The CDR3 extends over 14 amino acids. V gave up 6 bases and J gave up 6 bases; unmatched junction bases: 8. Germline V gene lookup returns CDR1 MNHEY and CDR2 SVGAGI. As DNA, the CDR3 is TGTGCCAGCAGAGACAGGGGGAAGGTGGATGGCTACACCTTC. Protein sequence: CASRDRGKVDGYTF.

The chain couples TRBV25-1 to TRBJ1-2, with a possible D match to TRBD1 (5 bases). V gave up 7 bases and J gave up 5 bases, with 17 bases separating them. CDR3 length: 14 residues. Germline V gives CDR1 MGHDK, CDR2 SYGVNS. The CDR3 region is CASKDAGDLYGYTF. CDR3 in DNA: TGTGCCAGCAAGGATGCGGGGGATTTGTATGGCTACACCTTC.

This clone has a single count. The V and J genes are TRBV24-1 and TRBJ1-2; the D gene is possibly TRBD1 (5 bases). The V end was cut by 7 bases, the J end by 1 base, with 12 bases between. There are 14 residues in the CDR3. CDR1 is KGHDR, CDR2 SFDVKD, per germline. The CDR3 region has the DNA TGTGCCACCAGGCCCGGGGGAAGTAACTATGGCTACACCTTC. This sequence encodes CATRPGGSNYGYTF.

This chain connects TRBV2 to TRBJ1-5; D remains unclear. CDR1 and CDR2 from the germline V gene are SNHLY and FYNNEI. The V and J ends lost 4 bases and 3 bases respectively, with 13 bases between them. The CDR3 is 15 amino acids. CDR3 bases: TGTGCCAGCAGTGCGGCCGGGCTTGACAATCAGCCCCAGCATTTT. This sequence encodes CASSAAGLDNQPQHF.

As for this clone: A read error may produce the germline difference seen at one junction end. In the same sample, other DNA sequences code for this CDR3. The chain links TRBV6-6 to TRBJ1-2; perhaps TRBD1 as D (5 bases). Germline V gene sequence: CDR1 MNHNY, CDR2 SVGAGI (reference sequence). The CDR3 is made up of 16 amino acids. The CDR3: CASSYSLGLANYGYTF. CDR3 bases: TGTGCCAGCAGTTACTCGTTGGGACTAGCTAACTATGGCTATACCTTC.

This clone was found a few times. In DNA form, the CDR3 reads TGTGCTAGTGGGCCGCTAGCGGGGGGGAGAGGGGAGCTGTTTTTT. This encodes CASGPLAGGRGELFF. The genes are TRBV12-5 and TRBJ2-2, with 12 bases aligning to TRBD2. Germline V gene data show CDR1 as LGHNT and CDR2 as FRNRAP. The CDR3 has 15 residues. The ends lost 6 bases at V and 8 bases at J; junction bases unmatched: 7.

The chain joins TRBV19 to TRBJ1-2, with D possibly being TRBD1 (5 bases). There are 15 residues in the CDR3. V shed 5 bases and J shed 5 bases, with 18 bases lying between them. Germline V gene data show CDR1 as LNHDA and CDR2 as SQIVND (reference sequence). The CDR3 protein is CASSGTRASGYGYTF. CDR3 bases: TGTGCCAGTAGTGGGACCAGGGCGAGTGGATATGGCTACACCTTC.

The chain has TRBV11-3 and TRBJ2-1, with TRBD1 matching over 10 bases. The trim removed 1 base at V and 5 bases at J, leaving 8 bases unmatched. This CDR3 is 17 amino acids long. From germline, CDR1 is SGHNT and CDR2 YENEEA. CDR3 protein: CASSLARGTGADNEQFF. CDR3 nucleotides: TGTGCCAGCAGCTTAGCCCGGGGGACAGGGGCGGACAATGAGCAGTTCTTC.

The chain has TRBV24-1 and TRBJ2-3, with 8 bases aligning to TRBD1. The length of the CDR3 is 13 residues. The J segment lost 6 bases and the V segment lost 5 bases, leaving 3 bases of the junction unmatched. Germline assignment: CDR1 KGHDR and CDR2 SFDVKD. The CDR3 DNA reads as TGTGCCACCAGTGTCCCAGGGGGCGATACGCAGTATTTT. It is translated as CATSVPGGDTQYF.

The chain combines TRBV7-2 with TRBJ1-3; D not certain. This CDR3 contains 16 residues. CDR1 is SGHTA and CDR2 is FQGNSA in the germline V gene. With 3 bases removed from V and 0 bases from J, the gap between germline ends came to 12 bases. The CDR3 DNA follows: TGTGCCAGCAGCTTCACCGGGTCGTACTCTGGAAACACCATATATTTT. As protein: CASSFTGSYSGNTIYF.

The rearrangement joins TRBV6-2 or TRBV6-3 to TRBJ1-1; 8 positions agree with TRBD1. V was pared by 5 bases and J by 5 bases, with 16 bases of the junction left unmatched. The CDR3 is 17 residues long. CDR1 and CDR2 (germline): MNHEY, SVGEGT. The CDR3 region is CASSPSRGRIKVTEAFF. CDR3 sequence (DNA): TGTGCCAGCAGTCCCTCCAGGGGGCGTATAAAGGTGACTGAAGCTTTCTTT.

Here the CDR3 reads CASSEEEGRGYTF. DNA for the CDR3: TGTGCCAGCAGTGAAGAGGAGGGGCGGGGCTACACCTTC. This chain links TRBV6-1 with TRBJ1-2; maybe TRBD1 (5 bases). Germline V CDR1 and CDR2: MNHNS, SASEGT. Trimming removed 1 base at V and 8 bases at J, with 11 bases between. This CDR3 is 13 amino acids long.

The genes are TRBV11-2 and TRBJ1-5, with TRBD1 as a possible D gene (6 bases). The CDR3 spans 13 residues. The V and J ends lost 1 base and 7 bases respectively, with 8 bases between them. The V gene's germline CDR1 is SGHAT and CDR2 FQNNGV. This CDR3 reads CASSLGTDQPQHF. CDR3 sequence (DNA): TGTGCCAGCAGCTTAGGGACAGACCAGCCCCAGCATTTT. Combining the CDR3 with reference TRBV11-2 and TRBJ1-5 gives the whole variable domain EAGVAQSPRYKIIEKRQSVAFWCNPISGHATLYWYQQILGQGPKLLIQFQNNGVVDDSQLPKDRFSAERLKGVDSTLKIQPAKLEDSAVYLCASSLGTDQPQHFGDGTRLSIL.

The V and J genes are TRBV4-2 and TRBJ1-2; 7 nucleotides line up with TRBD1. The V gene end was trimmed by 0 bases and the J gene end by 7 bases; junction bases not matched to a gene: 5. The CDR3 runs to 14 residues. Germline V CDR1 and CDR2: LGHNA, YNFKEQ. CDR3 in amino acids: CASSQDDRESGYTF. CDR3 in DNA: TGTGCCAGCAGCCAAGACGACAGGGAAAGTGGCTACACCTTC.

V and J are TRBV5-4 and TRBJ2-3; 9 nucleotides agree with TRBD2. CDR1 and CDR2 (germline): SGHNT, YYREEE (reference sequence). The length of the CDR3 is 16 residues. With 5 bases clipped from V and 1 base from J, the junction kept 8 bases outside the gene matches. CDR3 amino acids: CASRSGGTSRTDTQYF. The CDR3 DNA is TGTGCCAGCAGGAGCGGGGGGACCTCCCGCACAGATACGCAGTATTTT.